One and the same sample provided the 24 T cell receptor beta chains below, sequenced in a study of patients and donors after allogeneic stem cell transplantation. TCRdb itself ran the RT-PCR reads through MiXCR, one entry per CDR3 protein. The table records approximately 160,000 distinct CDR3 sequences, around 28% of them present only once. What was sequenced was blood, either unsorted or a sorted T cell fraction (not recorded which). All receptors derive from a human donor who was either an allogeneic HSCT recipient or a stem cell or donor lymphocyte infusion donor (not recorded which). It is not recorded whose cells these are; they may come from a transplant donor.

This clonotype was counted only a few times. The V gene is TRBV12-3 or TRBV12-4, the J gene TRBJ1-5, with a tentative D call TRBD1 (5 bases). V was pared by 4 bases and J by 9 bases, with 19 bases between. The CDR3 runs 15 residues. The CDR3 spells CASSSDIGVQRPQHF. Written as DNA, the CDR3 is TGTGCCAGCAGTTCAGACATAGGGGTCCAAAGGCCCCAGCATTTT.

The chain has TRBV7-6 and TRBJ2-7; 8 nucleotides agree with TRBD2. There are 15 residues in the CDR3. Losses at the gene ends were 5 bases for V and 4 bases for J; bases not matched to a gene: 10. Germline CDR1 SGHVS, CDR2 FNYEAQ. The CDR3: CASSPAPSGSYEQYF. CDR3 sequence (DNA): TGTGCCAGCAGCCCAGCGCCCAGCGGGAGTTACGAGCAGTACTTC.

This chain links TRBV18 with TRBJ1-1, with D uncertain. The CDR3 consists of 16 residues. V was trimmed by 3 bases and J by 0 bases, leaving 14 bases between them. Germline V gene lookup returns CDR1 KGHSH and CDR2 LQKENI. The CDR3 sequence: CASSPQKPGLNTEAFF. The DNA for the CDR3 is TGTGCCAGCTCACCGCAAAAGCCGGGATTGAACACTGAAGCTTTCTTT.

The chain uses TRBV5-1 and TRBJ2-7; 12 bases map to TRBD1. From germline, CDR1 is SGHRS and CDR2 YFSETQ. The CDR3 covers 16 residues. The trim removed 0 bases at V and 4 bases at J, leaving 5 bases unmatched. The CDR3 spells CASSLAGTGGKYEQYF. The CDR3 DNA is TGCGCCAGCAGCTTGGCCGGGACAGGGGGCAAGTACGAGCAGTACTTC.

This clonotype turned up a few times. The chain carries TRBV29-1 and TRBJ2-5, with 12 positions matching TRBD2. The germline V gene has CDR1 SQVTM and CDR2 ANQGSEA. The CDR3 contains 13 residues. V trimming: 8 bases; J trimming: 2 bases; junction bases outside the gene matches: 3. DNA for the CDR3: TGCAGCACCGGGACTAGCGGGCAAGAGACCCAGTACTTC. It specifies CSTGTSGQETQYF.

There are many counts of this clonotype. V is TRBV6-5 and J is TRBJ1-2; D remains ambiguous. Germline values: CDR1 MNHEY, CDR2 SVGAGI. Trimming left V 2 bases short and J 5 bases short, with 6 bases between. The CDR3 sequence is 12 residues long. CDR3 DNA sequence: TGTGCCAGCAGTTACGTGGGGTATGGCTACACCTTC. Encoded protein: CASSYVGYGYTF.

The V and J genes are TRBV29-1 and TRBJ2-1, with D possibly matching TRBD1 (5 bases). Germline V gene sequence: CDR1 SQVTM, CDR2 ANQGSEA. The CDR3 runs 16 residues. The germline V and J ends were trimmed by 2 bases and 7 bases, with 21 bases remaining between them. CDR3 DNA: TGCAGCGTTGAAAATGATCGATCGAGACAGTTTAATGAGCAGTTCTTC. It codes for CSVENDRSRQFNEQFF.

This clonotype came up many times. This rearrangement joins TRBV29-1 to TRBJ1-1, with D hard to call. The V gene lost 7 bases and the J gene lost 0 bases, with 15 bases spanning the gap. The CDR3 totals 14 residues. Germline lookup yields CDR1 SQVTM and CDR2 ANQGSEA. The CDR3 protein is CSAMKGLLNTEAFF. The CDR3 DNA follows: TGCAGCGCAATGAAAGGGCTTTTGAACACTGAAGCTTTCTTT.

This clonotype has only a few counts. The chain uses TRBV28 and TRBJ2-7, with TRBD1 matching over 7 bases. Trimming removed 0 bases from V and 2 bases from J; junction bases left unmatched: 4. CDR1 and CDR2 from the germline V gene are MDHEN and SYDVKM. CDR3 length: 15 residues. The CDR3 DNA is TGTGCCAGCAGTTTATGGGACAGGCCCCCCTACGAGCAGTACTTC. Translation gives CASSLWDRPPYEQYF.

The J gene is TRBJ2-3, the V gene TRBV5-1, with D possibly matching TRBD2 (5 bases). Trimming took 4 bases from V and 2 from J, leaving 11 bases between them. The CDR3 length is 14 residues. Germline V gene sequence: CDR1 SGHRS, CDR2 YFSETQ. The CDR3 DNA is TGCGCCAGCAGCGGGAGCGGATTCACAGATACGCAGTATTTT. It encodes CASSGSGFTDTQYF.

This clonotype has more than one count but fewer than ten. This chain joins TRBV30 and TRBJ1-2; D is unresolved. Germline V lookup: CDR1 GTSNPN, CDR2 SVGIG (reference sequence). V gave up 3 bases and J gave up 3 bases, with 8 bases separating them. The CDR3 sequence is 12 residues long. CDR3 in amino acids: CAWSHGDYGYTF. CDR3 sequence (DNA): TGTGCCTGGAGCCATGGGGACTATGGCTACACCTTC. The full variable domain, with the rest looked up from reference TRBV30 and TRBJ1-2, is SQTIHQWPATLVQPVGSPLSLECTVEGTSNPNLYWYRQAAGRGLQLLFYSVGIGQISSEVPQNLSASRPQDRQFILSSKKLLLSDSGFYLCAWSHGDYGYTFGSGTRLTVV.

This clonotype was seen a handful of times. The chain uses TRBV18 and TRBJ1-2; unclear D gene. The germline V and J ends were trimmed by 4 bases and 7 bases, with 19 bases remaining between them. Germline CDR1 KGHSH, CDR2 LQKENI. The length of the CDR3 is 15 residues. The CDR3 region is CASSRSRQGIRGYTF. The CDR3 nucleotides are TGTGCCAGCTCACGATCCAGACAAGGCATACGTGGCTACACCTTC.

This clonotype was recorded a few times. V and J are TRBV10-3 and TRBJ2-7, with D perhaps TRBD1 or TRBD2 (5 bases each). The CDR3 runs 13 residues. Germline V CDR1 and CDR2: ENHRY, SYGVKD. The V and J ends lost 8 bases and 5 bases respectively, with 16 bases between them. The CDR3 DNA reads TGTGCCATCCGGGTATCGGGGCAAGACGAGCAGTACTTC. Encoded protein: CAIRVSGQDEQYF.

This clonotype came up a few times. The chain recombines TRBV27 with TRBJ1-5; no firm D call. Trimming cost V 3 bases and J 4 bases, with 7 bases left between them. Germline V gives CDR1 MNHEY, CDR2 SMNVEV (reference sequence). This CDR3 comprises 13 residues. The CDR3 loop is CASSLQPNQPQHF. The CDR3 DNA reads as TGTGCCAGCAGTTTGCAGCCGAATCAGCCCCAGCATTTT.

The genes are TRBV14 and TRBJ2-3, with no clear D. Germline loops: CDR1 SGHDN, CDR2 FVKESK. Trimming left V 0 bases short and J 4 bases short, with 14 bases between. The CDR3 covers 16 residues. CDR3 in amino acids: CASSQEARVASDTQYF. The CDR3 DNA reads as TGTGCCAGCAGCCAAGAGGCCAGAGTTGCGTCAGATACGCAGTATTTT.

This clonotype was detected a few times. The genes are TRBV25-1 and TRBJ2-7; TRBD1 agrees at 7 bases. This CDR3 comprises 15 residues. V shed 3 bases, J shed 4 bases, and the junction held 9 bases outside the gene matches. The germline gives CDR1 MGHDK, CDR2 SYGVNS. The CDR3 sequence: CASSDWTGGEYEQYF. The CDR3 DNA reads TGTGCCAGCAGTGACTGGACAGGAGGAGAGTACGAGCAGTACTTC.

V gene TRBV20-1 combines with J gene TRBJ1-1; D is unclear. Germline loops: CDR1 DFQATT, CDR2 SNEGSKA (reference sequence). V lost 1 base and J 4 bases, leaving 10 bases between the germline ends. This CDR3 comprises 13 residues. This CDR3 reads CSARAREGTEAFF. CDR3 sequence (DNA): TGCAGTGCTAGAGCCCGCGAGGGCACTGAAGCTTTCTTT.

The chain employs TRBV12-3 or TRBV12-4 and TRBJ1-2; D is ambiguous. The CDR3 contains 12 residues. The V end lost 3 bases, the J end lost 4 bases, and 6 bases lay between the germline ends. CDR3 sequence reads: CASSFWPYGYTF. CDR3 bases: TGTGCCAGCAGTTTTTGGCCCTATGGCTACACCTTC.

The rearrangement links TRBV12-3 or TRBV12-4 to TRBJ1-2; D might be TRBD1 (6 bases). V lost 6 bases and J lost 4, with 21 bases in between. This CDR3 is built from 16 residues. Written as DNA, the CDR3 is TGTGCCAGCAGGAAACAGGGTGGAGGTTGGGGCTATGGCTACACCTTC. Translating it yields CASRKQGGGWGYGYTF.

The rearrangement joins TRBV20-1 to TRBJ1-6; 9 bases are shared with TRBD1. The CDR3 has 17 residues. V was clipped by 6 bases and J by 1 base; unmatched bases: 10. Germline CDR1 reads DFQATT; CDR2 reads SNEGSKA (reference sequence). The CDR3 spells CSAPTGGMVSYNSPLHF. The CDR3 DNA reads TGCAGTGCCCCGACAGGGGGAATGGTTTCCTATAATTCACCCCTCCACTTT.

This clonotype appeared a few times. CDR3 region: CAIRDRPFGTQYF. CDR3 nucleotide sequence: TGTGCCATCCGGGACAGGCCATTTGGGACCCAGTACTTC. V and J are TRBV7-8 and TRBJ2-5; 8 nucleotides line up with TRBD1. This CDR3 has 13 amino acids. V lost 10 bases, J lost 7 bases, and 11 bases stayed unmatched. Germline CDR1 and CDR2: SGHVS and FQNEAQ.

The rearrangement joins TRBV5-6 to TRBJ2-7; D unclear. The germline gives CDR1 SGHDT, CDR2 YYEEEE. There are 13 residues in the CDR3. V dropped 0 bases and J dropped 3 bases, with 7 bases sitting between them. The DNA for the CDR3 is TGTGCCAGCAGCTTGGTGACGAGCTACGAGCAGTACTTC. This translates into CASSLVTSYEQYF.

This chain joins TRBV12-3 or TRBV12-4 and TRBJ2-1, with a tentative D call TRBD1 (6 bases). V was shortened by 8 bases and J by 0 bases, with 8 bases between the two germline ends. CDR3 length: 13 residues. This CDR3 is CASRGGSYNEQFF. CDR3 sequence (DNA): TGTGCCAGCCGAGGGGGCTCCTACAATGAGCAGTTCTTC.

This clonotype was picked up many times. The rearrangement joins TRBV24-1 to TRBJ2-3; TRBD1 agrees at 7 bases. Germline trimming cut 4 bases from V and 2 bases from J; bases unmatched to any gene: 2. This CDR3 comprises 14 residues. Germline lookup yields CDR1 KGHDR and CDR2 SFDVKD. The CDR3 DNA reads TGTGCCACCAGTGACAGGGGGACCACAGATACGCAGTATTTT. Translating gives CATSDRGTTDTQYF.